The rows below give T cell receptor beta chains drawn from one sample of a study of blood T cell repertoires in COVID-19. Profiled with immunoSEQ multiplex PCR; TCRdb holds only in-frame clones, not every one. The sample lists around 100,000 clones; more than 70% were seen once. The sample was peripheral blood. These receptors were obtained from a human donor in a cohort sampled during active COVID-19. CDR3s include the opening cysteine and the closing phenylalanine or tryptophan. The D gene is left open where the match is weak. Clone sizes are given selectively: once, few, many, or a class where the clone is expanded.

D: TRBD1
V: TRBV11-2
size: .
J: TRBJ1-1
CDR3: CASSQQGPEAFF
DNA: TGTGCCAGCAGCCAACAGGGGCCTGAAGCTTTCTTT

D: .
V: TRBV2
size: .
J: TRBJ2-1
CDR3: CASSVEGGAYNEQFF
DNA: TGTGCCAGCAGTGTGGAAGGGGGGGCCTACAATGAGCAGTTCTTC

D: TRBD1
V: TRBV7-2
size: .
J: TRBJ2-7
CDR3: CASSTGQVQYF
DNA: TGTGCCAGCAGCACCGGACAGGTACAGTACTTC

D: .
V: TRBV7-2
size: once
J: TRBJ1-1
CDR3: CASSQTGNTEAFF
DNA: TGTGCCAGCAGCCAAACAGGGAACACTGAAGCTTTCTTT

D: TRBD1
V: TRBV6-5
size: .
J: TRBJ2-7
CDR3: CASGQGDYEQYF
DNA: TGTGCCAGCGGACAGGGGGACTACGAGCAGTACTTC

D: TRBD1
V: TRBV5-6
size: once
J: TRBJ1-2
CDR3: CASRDRGIYGYTF
DNA: TGTGCCAGCCGGGACAGGGGAATCTATGGCTACACCTTC

D: .
V: TRBV6-2/TRBV6-3
size: .
J: TRBJ1-1
CDR3: CASSLQGLTEAFF
DNA: TGTGCCAGCAGCCTACAGGGTTTAACTGAAGCTTTCTTT

D: .
V: TRBV5-6
size: .
J: TRBJ2-7
CDR3: CASSSGASRYF
DNA: TGTGCCAGCAGCTCGGGAGCCTCGCGGTACTTC

D: .
V: TRBV25-1
size: .
J: TRBJ2-1
CDR3: CASSEGVVYNEQFF
DNA: TGTGCCAGCAGTGAAGGAGTAGTCTACAATGAGCAGTTCTTC

D: TRBD1
V: TRBV5-4
size: .
J: TRBJ1-2
CDR3: CASKDRVGNYGYTF
DNA: TGTGCCAGCAAAGACAGGGTAGGGAACTATGGCTACACCTTC

D: TRBD1
V: TRBV6-2/TRBV6-3
size: .
J: TRBJ2-7
CDR3: CASSNPGQGAIGQYF
DNA: TGTGCCAGCAGCAACCCGGGACAGGGAGCGATCGGGCAGTACTTC

D: .
V: TRBV19
size: .
J: TRBJ2-2
CDR3: CASSEGGYTGELFF
DNA: TGTGCCAGTAGCGAGGGGGGGTACACCGGGGAGCTGTTTTTT

D: TRBD2
V: TRBV19
size: few
J: TRBJ2-2
CDR3: CASSTGTSGRVGELFF
DNA: TGTGCCAGTAGTACAGGGACTAGCGGGAGAGTCGGGGAGCTGTTTTTT

D: .
V: TRBV5-5
size: few
J: TRBJ2-3
CDR3: CASSFSSGADTQYF
DNA: TGTGCCAGCAGCTTTAGTTCGGGGGCAGATACGCAGTATTTT

D: .
V: TRBV6-2/TRBV6-3
size: .
J: TRBJ1-1
CDR3: CASSSVITEAFF
DNA: TGTGCCAGCAGTTCGGTCATCACTGAAGCTTTCTTT

D: TRBD2
V: TRBV9
size: .
J: TRBJ2-7
CDR3: CASSTTLAGDWYEQYF
DNA: TGTGCCAGCAGTACCACTCTAGCGGGAGATTGGTACGAGCAGTACTTC

D: TRBD2
V: TRBV5-1
size: .
J: TRBJ2-1
CDR3: CASSLDAGGPVEQFF
DNA: TGCGCCAGCAGCTTGGACGCGGGGGGGCCAGTTGAGCAGTTCTTC

D: .
V: TRBV5-1
size: once
J: TRBJ2-5
CDR3: CASSLDGLETQYF
DNA: TGCGCCAGCAGCTTGGACGGACTAGAGACCCAGTACTTC

D: .
V: TRBV7-9
size: .
J: TRBJ1-1
CDR3: CASSEQGVNTEAFF
DNA: TGTGCCAGCAGCGAACAGGGAGTTAACACTGAAGCTTTCTTT

D: .
V: TRBV12-3/TRBV12-4
size: .
J: TRBJ2-5
CDR3: CASSSSTQETQYF
DNA: TGTGCCAGCAGTTCTAGCACCCAAGAGACCCAGTACTTC

D: .
V: TRBV2
size: .
J: TRBJ1-1
CDR3: CASRHRDLNTEAFF
DNA: TGTGCCAGCAGACACAGGGATTTGAACACTGAAGCTTTCTTT

D: TRBD2
V: TRBV5-1
size: .
J: TRBJ2-7
CDR3: CASSRGLAGWDYEQYF
DNA: TGCGCCAGCAGCAGGGGACTAGCGGGATGGGACTACGAGCAGTACTTC

D: TRBD2
V: TRBV11-2
size: .
J: TRBJ2-5
CDR3: CASSPGLAGVETQYF
DNA: TGTGCCAGCAGCCCTGGACTAGCGGGGGTGGAGACCCAGTACTTC

D: TRBD1
V: TRBV5-4
size: .
J: TRBJ2-3
CDR3: CASSYGQGTDTQYF
DNA: TGTGCCAGCAGCTACGGACAGGGGACAGATACGCAGTATTTT

D: TRBD2
V: TRBV3-1/TRBV3-2
size: once
J: TRBJ2-1
CDR3: CASSQNSGSANEQFF
DNA: TGTGCCAGCAGCCAAAATAGCGGGAGTGCCAATGAGCAGTTCTTC

D: .
V: TRBV3-1/TRBV3-2
size: .
J: TRBJ2-3
CDR3: CASSQGQFTDTQYF
DNA: TGTGCCAGCAGCCAAGGACAGTTCACAGATACGCAGTATTTT

D: .
V: TRBV19
size: few
J: TRBJ1-5
CDR3: CASGGTAYQPQHF
DNA: TGTGCCAGTGGAGGGACGGCGTATCAGCCCCAGCATTTT

D: TRBD2
V: TRBV9
size: .
J: TRBJ2-7
CDR3: CASSVGGGTSYEQYF
DNA: TGTGCCAGCAGCGTCGGCGGGGGGACCTCCTACGAGCAGTACTTC

D: TRBD2
V: TRBV5-4
size: .
J: TRBJ2-5
CDR3: CASSRTGTSGETQYF
DNA: TGTGCCAGCAGCCGCACCGGGACTAGCGGGGAGACCCAGTACTTC

D: .
V: TRBV18
size: once
J: TRBJ1-1
CDR3: CASSPGGGDTEAFF
DNA: TGTGCCAGCTCACCTGGAGGTGGCGACACTGAAGCTTTCTTT

D: .
V: TRBV11-3
size: .
J: TRBJ1-5
CDR3: CASRGPNGDKWPQHF
DNA: TGTGCCAGCAGGGGGCCAAACGGGGACAAGTGGCCCCAGCATTTT

D: .
V: TRBV7-8
size: .
J: TRBJ2-7
CDR3: CASSFGLQTGTYLWNSYEQYF
DNA: TGTGCCAGCAGCTTCGGCCTCCAAACGGGGACTTACCTTTGGAACTCCTACGAGCAGTACTTC

D: .
V: TRBV5-1
size: .
J: TRBJ2-3
CDR3: CASSLARQSTDTQYF
DNA: TGCGCCAGCAGCTTGGCCCGACAGAGCACAGATACGCAGTATTTT

D: TRBD1
V: TRBV3-1/TRBV3-2
size: .
J: TRBJ1-2
CDR3: CASRRTGDYGYTF
DNA: TGTGCCAGCAGACGGACAGGGGACTATGGCTACACCTTC

D: TRBD1
V: TRBV19
size: .
J: TRBJ1-5
CDR3: CASSIYRGGIGNQPQHF
DNA: TGTGCCAGTAGTATCTACAGGGGGGGGATAGGCAATCAGCCCCAGCATTTT

D: .
V: TRBV10-2
size: .
J: TRBJ1-6
CDR3: CASRQAGDISPLHF
DNA: TGCGCCAGCAGGCAGGCAGGTGACATCTCACCCCTCCACTTT